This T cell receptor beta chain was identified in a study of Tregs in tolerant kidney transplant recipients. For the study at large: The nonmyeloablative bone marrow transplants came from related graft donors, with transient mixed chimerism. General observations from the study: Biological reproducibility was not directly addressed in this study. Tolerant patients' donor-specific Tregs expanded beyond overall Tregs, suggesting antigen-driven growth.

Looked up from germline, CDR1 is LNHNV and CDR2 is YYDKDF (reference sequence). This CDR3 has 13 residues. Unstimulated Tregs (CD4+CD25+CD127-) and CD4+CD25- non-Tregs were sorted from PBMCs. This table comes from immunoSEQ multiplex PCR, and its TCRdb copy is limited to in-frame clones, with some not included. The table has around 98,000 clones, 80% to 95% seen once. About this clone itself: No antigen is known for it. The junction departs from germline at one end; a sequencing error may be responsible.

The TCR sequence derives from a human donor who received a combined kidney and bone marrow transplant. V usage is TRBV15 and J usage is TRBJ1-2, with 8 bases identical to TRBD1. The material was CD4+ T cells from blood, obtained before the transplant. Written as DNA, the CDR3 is TGTGCCACCAGCAGAGATCGGGACAGGCCTTTAATCTTC. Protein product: CATSRDRDRPLIF.